These T cell receptor beta chains were read from a single sample in a study of T cells in Graves' hyperthyroidism and ophthalmopathy. MiXCR was run by TCRdb on the multiplex PCR reads, yielding one entry per CDR3 protein. Of about 380,000 distinct CDR3 sequences detected, approximately 13% appear once; the ten largest clones hold 11%. Sequenced sample: blood. The receptors here all came from a woman in her sixties with Graves' hyperthyroidism. CDR3s include the opening cysteine and the closing phenylalanine or tryptophan. The order of the fields is V gene, clone size, D gene, J gene, CDR3 protein, CDR3 DNA. A D gene is named only where the DNA matches it firmly. Clone size is given for some rows only: seen once, a few or many times, or a class if the clone is expanded.

TRBV11-3	NA	NA	TRBJ1-4	CASTTSTNEKLFF	TGTGCCAGCACAACCTCAACTAATGAAAAACTGTTTTTT
TRBV7-9	many	TRBD1	TRBJ2-7	CASSSGQGSSYEQYF	TGTGCCAGCAGCTCCGGACAGGGAAGCTCCTACGAGCAGTACTTC
TRBV28	few	NA	TRBJ2-1	CAGSQGHLFNEQFF	TGTGCCGGATCACAGGGCCACCTTTTTAATGAGCAGTTCTTC
TRBV5-1	NA	TRBD1	TRBJ2-7	CASSLRGPSTYEQYF	TGCGCCAGCAGCTTAAGGGGGCCAAGTACCTACGAGCAGTACTTC
TRBV30	many	NA	TRBJ1-1	CACTGISMNTEAFF	TGTGCCTGTACGGGGATTTCCATGAACACTGAAGCTTTCTTT
TRBV4-1	NA	TRBD1	TRBJ1-4	CASSQTGAGEKLFF	TGCGCCAGCAGCCAGACAGGGGCTGGTGAAAAACTGTTTTTT
TRBV19	few	NA	TRBJ1-5	CASSTGIHGQPQHF	TGTGCCAGTAGTACCGGGATCCATGGTCAGCCCCAGCATTTT
TRBV3-1	NA	NA	TRBJ2-1	CASSQGGFVEQFF	TGTGCCAGCAGCCAAGGAGGATTCGTTGAGCAGTTCTTC
TRBV6-1	few	NA	TRBJ2-3	CASNHRGDTQYF	TGTGCCAGCAATCATCGAGGAGATACGCAGTATTTT
TRBV28	many	NA	TRBJ2-7	CASSPVPPTYEQYF	TGTGCCAGCAGTCCAGTCCCCCCGACTTACGAGCAGTACTTC
TRBV3-1	many	TRBD2	TRBJ2-1	CASSQVAGLYNEQFF	TGTGCCAGCAGCCAGGTAGCGGGGCTCTACAATGAGCAGTTCTTC
TRBV19	NA	NA	TRBJ1-1	CASSMGGGGMKDTEAFF	TGTGCCAGTAGTATGGGGGGTGGGGGTATGAAGGACACTGAAGCTTTCTTT
TRBV12-3/TRBV12-4	many	NA	TRBJ2-1	CASSLPEIATHSYNEQFF	TGTGCCAGCAGTCTCCCGGAAATAGCGACCCACTCCTACAATGAGCAGTTCTTC
TRBV30	many	NA	TRBJ2-3	CAWKSGRSTDTQYF	TGTGCCTGGAAGTCGGGGAGATCGACAGATACGCAGTATTTT
TRBV11-3	many	TRBD2	TRBJ2-5	CASSPTSGAYQETQYF	TGTGCCAGCAGCCCGACTAGCGGAGCATACCAAGAGACCCAGTACTTC
TRBV7-9	few	NA	TRBJ1-1	CASSSGTLNTEAFF	TGTGCCAGCAGCTCCGGGACATTGAACACTGAAGCTTTCTTT
TRBV7-2	many	TRBD1	TRBJ2-1	CASSASHRGPQFF	TGTGCCAGCAGCGCATCACACAGGGGGCCGCAGTTCTTC
TRBV12-5	many	NA	TRBJ2-5	CASGGLKETQYF	TGTGCTAGTGGGGGTCTTAAAGAGACCCAGTACTTC
TRBV2	many	NA	TRBJ2-7	CASRATGSEQYF	TGTGCCAGCAGGGCAACAGGGAGCGAGCAGTACTTC
TRBV5-8	NA	NA	TRBJ1-6	CASSKDRYNSPLHF	TGTGCCAGCAGCAAGGACCGCTATAATTCACCCCTCCACTTT
TRBV5-1	many	NA	TRBJ2-1	CASSLRGSSYNEQFF	TGCGCCAGCAGCTTGCGGGGTTCCTCCTACAATGAGCAGTTCTTC
TRBV7-8	many	NA	TRBJ2-7	CASSLVQGWDEQYF	TGTGCCAGCAGCTTAGTCCAGGGGTGGGACGAGCAGTACTTC
TRBV5-1	many	NA	TRBJ2-1	CASSSARSYNEQFF	TGCGCCAGCAGCTCCGCTCGCTCCTACAATGAGCAGTTCTTC
TRBV7-9	many	NA	TRBJ2-3	CASSLATGPQYF	TGTGCCAGCAGCCTCGCGACGGGTCCGCAGTATTTT
TRBV13	many	TRBD1	TRBJ2-3	CASSSQGTDTQYF	TGTGCCAGCAGCTCACAGGGGACGGATACGCAGTATTTT
TRBV6-5	NA	NA	TRBJ2-7	CASSYSWTGTYEQYF	TGTGCCAGCAGTTACTCCTGGACGGGGACCTACGAGCAGTACTTC
TRBV7-9	many	NA	TRBJ2-1	CASSLGLAYNEQFF	TGTGCCAGCAGCTTAGGTCTAGCTTACAATGAGCAGTTCTTC
TRBV20-1	few	TRBD1	TRBJ1-2	CSASKGQGVGYTF	TGCAGTGCTTCTAAGGGACAGGGGGTAGGCTACACCTTC
TRBV29-1	few	NA	TRBJ2-1	CSVSTINEQFF	TGCAGCGTCTCGACCATCAATGAGCAGTTCTTC
TRBV3-1	many	NA	TRBJ2-3	CASSQAASQYF	TGTGCCAGCAGCCAAGCGGCGTCGCAGTATTTT
TRBV27	NA	TRBD1	TRBJ2-1	CASSPGQGGAYNEQFF	TGTGCCAGCAGTCCGGGACAGGGGGGAGCCTACAATGAGCAGTTCTTC
TRBV19	few	NA	TRBJ2-1	CASSDYVEGSNEQFF	TGTGCCAGTAGCGATTACGTGGAGGGGAGCAATGAGCAGTTCTTC
TRBV20-1	NA	NA	TRBJ2-7	CSALSQVISYEQYF	TGCAGTGCTCTCTCTCAGGTTATATCCTACGAGCAGTACTTC
TRBV15	NA	TRBD1	TRBJ2-7	CATSRNPTGAPYEQYF	TGTGCCACCAGCAGGAACCCGACAGGGGCCCCCTACGAGCAGTACTTC
TRBV19	few	NA	TRBJ1-6	CASRNRVNSLLHF	TGTGCCAGTAGAAACAGGGTGAATTCACTCCTCCACTTT
TRBV7-2	many	TRBD1	TRBJ2-5	CASSARQGGETQYF	TGTGCCAGCAGCGCCCGACAGGGGGGAGAGACCCAGTACTTC
TRBV5-1	many	NA	TRBJ1-1	CASSSGPGAPNTEAFF	TGCGCCAGCAGCTCGGGGCCAGGGGCCCCGAACACTGAAGCTTTCTTT
TRBV7-9	NA	NA	TRBJ2-1	CASSLGPIYNEQFF	TGTGCCAGCAGCCTGGGACCGATCTACAATGAGCAGTTCTTC
TRBV20-1	many	TRBD2	TRBJ2-1	CSAISAGYNEQFF	TGCAGTGCTATCTCAGCGGGGTACAATGAGCAGTTCTTC
TRBV28	many	NA	TRBJ1-2	CASSLARGKYGYTF	TGTGCCAGCAGTTTGGCCAGGGGAAAGTATGGCTACACCTTC
TRBV6-1	many	TRBD1	TRBJ1-2	CASSSHHRGPMRDYGYTF	TGTGCCAGCAGTTCCCACCACAGGGGGCCCATGCGTGACTATGGCTACACCTTC
TRBV12-3/TRBV12-4	many	TRBD1	TRBJ1-5	CASSPRQGLYQPQHF	TGTGCCAGCAGCCCTCGACAGGGGCTTTACCAGCCCCAGCATTTT
TRBV5-1	many	NA	TRBJ2-1	CASSGGPPSDEQFF	TGCGCCAGCAGCGGGGGACCCCCCTCGGATGAGCAGTTCTTC
TRBV28	many	NA	TRBJ1-2	CASSRSGAGGYTF	TGTGCCAGCAGTAGGTCGGGGGCTGGTGGCTACACCTTC
TRBV5-1	NA	TRBD1	TRBJ1-6	CASSFGTGGSPLHF	TGCGCCAGCAGCTTTGGGACAGGGGGTTCACCCCTCCACTTT
TRBV7-9	once	NA	TRBJ1-1	CASEGGRGTEAFF	TGTGCCAGCGAGGGGGGCAGGGGAACTGAAGCTTTCTTT
TRBV9	NA	NA	TRBJ1-5	CPIASHSNQPQHF	TGTCCGATCGCCTCCCATAGCAATCAGCCCCAGCATTTT
TRBV20-1	few	TRBD1	TRBJ1-4	CSAAGTGVLSSANEKLFF	TGCAGTGCGGCCGGGACAGGGGTTTTAAGTTCAGCTAATGAAAAACTGTTTTTT
TRBV18	many	TRBD1	TRBJ2-5	CASSLRTGMETQYF	TGTGCCAGCTCACTTCGGACAGGGATGGAGACCCAGTACTTC
TRBV7-2	few	NA	TRBJ1-5	CASSAQNQPQHF	TGTGCCAGCAGCGCTCAGAATCAGCCCCAGCATTTT
TRBV28	many	TRBD2	TRBJ2-2	CASRPGLASTGELFF	TGTGCCAGCAGGCCGGGACTAGCTAGTACCGGGGAGCTGTTTTTT
TRBV6-1	NA	TRBD1	TRBJ2-4	CASTLDRGLGNIQYF	TGTGCCAGCACCTTGGACAGGGGGCTTGGAAACATTCAGTACTTC
TRBV20-1	many	NA	TRBJ2-5	CSASWLGGMGETQYF	TGCAGTGCTAGTTGGTTGGGCGGGATGGGGGAGACCCAGTACTTC
TRBV28	many	TRBD1	TRBJ1-2	CASSLYRGKYYGYTF	TGTGCCAGCAGTTTATACAGGGGAAAATACTATGGCTACACCTTC